Listed here is a single TCR beta chain. This clonotype occurred a few times. Its recognized antigen is unknown. No qualities accompany the bases; no much larger clone lies one base away. To demonstrate the VDJtools post-analysis software, TCR beta repertoires were profiled from the peripheral blood of over ten young patients with multiple sclerosis. The patients with multiple sclerosis were children and adolescents between roughly 6 and 17 years of age. The receptor library was made with PCR. Data came from an Illumina HiSeq 2500. Unique molecular identifiers were incorporated into TCR beta cDNA libraries to reduce PCR and sequencing biases. Every 1 to 10 million input T cells yielded about 500,000 cDNA molecules, meaning each molecule approximated one T cell. The same protocol used for the earlier healthy control dataset was applied to prepare and sequence the patient libraries. Within a given batch, samples were prepared together, multiplexed and sequenced on the same HiSeq lane. On the study's bioinformatics: Raw barcoded reads were processed with MIGEC, and single-read molecular identifier groups were discarded before consensus assembly and CDR3 extraction. Clonotype tables were post-analysed with VDJtools, and diversity was normalized by down-sampling all datasets to the smallest sample size. Repertoire overlap clustering matched CDR3 amino acid but not nucleotide sequences to correct batch-related cross-sample contamination. TCRdb passed the public sequencing reads through fastp at Q25 and MiXCR, retaining productive beta sequences. Rows with a matching CDR3 protein are joined into one entry that keeps the most common DNA and genes. Clone size and V and J calls follow TCRdb, not the original study. Within this sample are some 450,000 distinct CDR3 sequences, with around 40% of them counted one time only. 9% to 13% of the sample goes to the ten largest clones.

This record comes from a study of post-analysis software for immune sequencing data (dated by TCRdb to about 2015). Context from the whole study: Recorded disease courses included relapsing-remitting, secondary progressive and progressive-relapsing multiple sclerosis, with some patients lacking subtype annotation. The multiple sclerosis patient repertoires were compared with about a dozen previously published healthy control repertoires from donors aged about 6 to 25 years. A subset of samples was prepared in parallel using single-end sample barcoding, then pooled and co-amplified after Illumina adapter ligation.

The full study reports these points: Direct clustering with F measure revealed strong co-clustering of samples prepared in the same batch, which led to a batch-effect correction. Significantly higher frequencies in patients than in controls were found for roughly 5 TRBV segments, including TRBV5-6, TRBV5-1 and TRBV20-1. Multiple sclerosis patients had significantly lower normalized Chao1 diversity than controls, a result that suggests substantial peripheral T-cell clonal expansion. The multiple sclerosis patient group was slightly younger than the control group.

CDR1 and CDR2 (LGHNA, YNFKEQ) derive from the germline V gene. From its cysteine to its phenylalanine, the CDR3 spans 16 amino acids. Just the 48-base CDR3 DNA is kept, in frame starting at base 1. The junction shows trimming of 4 bases on V and 1 base on J, and the gene matches do not reach 4 bases of it. Sequenced sample: blood. The chain links TRBV4-2 with TRBJ2-5; TRBD2 matches 12 bases in the middle. The sequence was collected from a girl aged 5-17 years with multiple sclerosis. CDR3 loop: CASSPRLAGAQETQYF. DNA sequence: TGTGCCAGCAGCCCGCGACTAGCGGGAGCCCAAGAGACCCAGTACTTC.